What follows describes a single T cell receptor (beta chain). This entry is derived from a study of blood T cell repertoires in COVID-19. Assay used: immunoSEQ multiplex PCR; TCRdb lists only in-frame clones, some missing. The sample carries more than 300,000 clones, approximately 91% recorded once. This CDR3 is 13 amino acids long. V trimming: 1 base; J trimming: 7 bases; junction bases outside the gene matches: 2. The V gene's germline CDR1 is LGHNA and CDR2 YSLEER. The origin of this receptor is a woman aged 30 to 39 who had been exposed to COVID-19. The chain uses TRBV4-3 and TRBJ2-7, with TRBD2 matching 9 bases. Sequencing was done on a sample of PBMCs or T cells enriched from blood (not recorded which). CDR3 sequence reads: CASSQVLAGEQYF. The CDR3 coding sequence is TGCGCCAGCAGCCAAGTCCTAGCGGGGGAGCAGTACTTC.